This entry concerns a single T cell receptor (beta chain). No antigen is known for it. No base quality information exists; no much larger clone differs at one position. The CDR3 starts with the cysteine, ends with the phenylalanine, and has 14 residues. The kept DNA is CDR3 alone, 42 bases in frame from the first base. CDR1 MNHEY and CDR2 SMNVEV were looked up in the germline V gene (reference sequence). V is clipped by 7 bases and J by 1 base, and the sequence between their germline boundaries is 12 bases long. This sample is part of a study of shared clonotypes between healthy human individuals (dated by TCRdb to 2020 to 2021). Study-wide context: A couple of women and a few men aged 18 to 49 years were included in the cohort. For each donor, three plates each were used for CD4 naive and CD4 memory, two plates were used for CD8 naive, and one plate was used for CD8 memory. To estimate repertoire size and how much clonotype sharing occurs between individuals, the study deeply sequenced the blood TCR repertoires of several healthy adults. Different laboratories and diverse techniques were used to prepare libraries and sequence TCR repertoires, to increase sequencing depth and limit assay-specific biases. Each donor's leukapheresis produced roughly between roughly 0.94 and 9.5 billion PBMCs.

Using the deep immunoSEQ assay, multiplex PCR amplified TCR CDR3 regions from genomic DNA. For each cell subset, the extracted genomic DNA was distributed evenly across all wells of several immunoSEQ 96-well plates, and each plate served as one replicate. For sorted subsets, approximately 0.2 ug of genomic DNA, equivalent to tens of thousands of T cell genomes, went into each replicate PCR. The purified libraries were quantified using a Qubit 3.0 fluorometer, sized with a Bioanalyzer 2100, and then quantified again using the KAPA Library Quantification kit. Every immunoSEQ 96-well plate was sequenced on a separate single-read 150-cycle Illumina NextSeq 550 flow cell. Concerning the study's data processing: Because only junctional sequences without quality scores were contained in the immunoSEQ output, filtering matching that applied to full-length reads could not be performed. To assign V/J genes and CDR3, sequences were annotated using PyIR, a Python wrapper for IgBLAST v1.9, with IMGT germline references. Reads were removed for weak V/J assignments (E-value above 1e-6), missing CDR3, stop codons, out-of-frame junctions, or ambiguous translated residues. A V3J clonotype was defined by an identical inferred V gene, J gene, and CDR3 amino acid sequence. Percentage overlap between repertoires was calculated by dividing the number of shared unique clonotypes by the size of the smaller repertoire. Richness of each repertoire was evaluated using RTK rarefaction, the Chao1 estimator, and Recon v2.1 estimates of unobserved clonotypes. OLGA was used to compute generation probabilities for all TCRbeta clonotypes that the gDNA method yielded from a handful of donors. Imported from immuneACCESS, the table was reduced by TCRdb to in-frame sequences with V and J called. These copies leave out some clones; in studies compared against another copy, an unresolved V gene accounts for under half, and the cause of the remainder is not known. That table gives V, J and clone size, and the DNA gave D and trimming. This sample gives around 1,900,000 clones in total; about 93% of them show up just once. The ten largest account for more than 1.5% of the sample.

CD8 naive samples consisted of CD45RO-negative cells that were positively selected for CCR7, yielding a CD45RA+CCR7+ population without TemRA cells. The donors were healthy, HIV-negative adults with no recently reported acute infections or vaccinations. Every donor was a Caucasian adult residing in Nashville, Tennessee, USA. Blood was obtained by leukapheresis, after which PBMCs were separated by Ficoll-Histopaque density gradient centrifugation and cryopreserved in liquid nitrogen vapor phase. Analytical flow cytometry was used to check the purity and quantity of each magnetically sorted T cell population. Genomic DNA was isolated from every sorted fraction and measured by UV absorbance on a Nanodrop 2000c. Overall study results and their limits: Larger estimated clonotype richness was generally found for naive subsets than for memory subsets. Higher generation probabilities were observed for clonotypes shared by all four sorted-subset donors than for non-shared clonotypes. Pairwise subsampling indicated that sequencing depth was expected to affect the degree of clonotype sharing among donors. Because the study included a small number of donors, the genetic and exposure-history diversity represented was limited. Even with the large sequencing depth, rarefaction of the sorted-subset datasets indicated that sequencing was incomplete. Only blood was sampled, and tissue TCR repertoires likely differ from those in blood. Roughly 5% of naive CD4, 3.5% of naive CD8, around 2.3% of memory CD4, and less than 0.45% of memory CD8 clonotypes were shared across a few donors.

The chain uses TRBV27 and TRBJ2-3; the D gene is perhaps TRBD2, from 6 matching bases. This TCR derives from a man aged 18 to 30 in good health. Some clones in this sample may be carry-over from other donors' samples. The sample comprised naive CD8+ T cells from PBMCs. This specimen's cell subset or site label, per the study, means: CD45RA+CCR7+. The nucleotides read TGTGCCAGCAACACTTGGGGGGGCACAGATACGCAGTATTTT. Its translation reads: CASNTWGGTDTQYF.